This T cell receptor (beta chain) was sequenced for a study of OX40 agonist ivuxolimab in advanced cancers. Clones were read by immunoSEQ multiplex PCR, and TCRdb kept only the in-frame ones, dropping some. The sample contains roughly 90,000 clones, approximately 91% of which appear only once. Trimming stripped 0 bases from V and 2 bases from J, with 9 bases between. The CDR3 length is 15 residues. Germline values: CDR1 LGHNA, CDR2 YSLEER. Specimen: CD4+ or CD8+ T cells sorted from blood, collected in a trial of the OX40 agonist ivuxolimab. The TCR originated in an adult with an advanced solid tumor such as melanoma, head and neck, liver or kidney cancer. The chain couples TRBV4-3 to TRBJ2-3; TRBD1 or TRBD2 may be the D gene (5 bases each). The CDR3 loop is CASSQDEGPTDTQYF. The CDR3 coding sequence is TGCGCCAGCAGCCAAGATGAGGGGCCCACAGATACGCAGTATTTT.